Included here is one T cell receptor (beta chain) sequence, with context. The data were obtained in a study of CD4 and CD8 cells across lung adenocarcinoma regions. TCRdb itself ran the PCR reads through MiXCR, one entry per CDR3 protein. The repertoire holds over 10,000 distinct CDR3 sequences, with under 75% as singletons. With 5 bases removed from V and 6 bases from J, the gap between germline ends came to 9 bases. The CDR3 consists of 12 residues. Per germline, CDR1 MNHEY and CDR2 SVGEGT. Material: CD8+ T cells from the margin of a lung tumor. The receptor's source is a female donor with lung adenocarcinoma. The CD4 and CD8 labels of this study may be unreliable. The V gene is TRBV6-2 or TRBV6-3, the J gene TRBJ2-3; D is uncertain. The CDR3 nucleotides are TGTGCCAGCAGTCCCCAGGATGATACGCAGTATTTT. The encoded protein is CASSPQDDTQYF.